Below are 4 T cell receptor beta chains sequenced from a single sample in a study of T cell responses to AZD1222 COVID-19 vaccine. The table came from immunoSEQ multiplex PCR; TCRdb's copy has only in-frame clones and leaves some out. The data hold about 120,000 clones, with 91% observed a single time. This material consisted of peripheral blood, taken on day 0 of AZD1222 vaccination. These receptor sequences come from an adult in good health.

V and J are TRBV5-5 and TRBJ1-2; no reliable D call. Trimming shortened V by 2 bases and J by 6 bases, and 8 bases separated the two germline ends. The CDR3 totals 12 residues. Germline CDR1 and CDR2: SGHKS and YYEKEE (reference sequence). The DNA of the CDR3 is TGTGCCAGCAGCTTCGAAGGCAATGGCTACACCTTC. Residues: CASSFEGNGYTF.

The rearrangement uses TRBV3-1 (or the pseudogene TRBV3-2) and TRBJ2-1; D gene unclear. Germline assignment: CDR1 LGHDT and CDR2 YNNKEL (reference sequence). The CDR3 loop spans 14 amino acids. V was trimmed by 2 bases and J by 6 bases, leaving 11 bases between them. The DNA for the CDR3 is TGTGCCAGCAGCCAAAGGCTGACGCCCAATGAGCAGTTCTTC. Encoded protein: CASSQRLTPNEQFF.

The J gene is TRBJ1-2, the V gene TRBV15; D uncertain. Germline V gene lookup returns CDR1 LNHNV and CDR2 YYDKDF (reference sequence). The V gene lost 0 bases and the J gene lost 0 bases, with 8 bases spanning the gap. This CDR3 is 15 amino acids long. CDR3 sequence (DNA): TGTGCCACCAGCAGAGATCTTTTAACTAACTATGGCTACACCTTC. This translates into CATSRDLLTNYGYTF. Complete variable domain (other parts from reference TRBV15 and TRBJ1-2): DAMVIQNPRYQVTQFGKPVTLSCSQTLNHNVMYWYQQKSSQAPKLLFHYYDKDFNNEADTPDNFQSRRPNTSFCFLDIRSPGLGDTAMYLCATSRDLLTNYGYTFGSGTRLTVV.

The chain joins TRBV3-1 (or the pseudogene TRBV3-2) to TRBJ2-7, with no clear D. Between the trimmed V and J ends, which lost 2 bases and 6 bases, there was a span of 8 bases. Germline values: CDR1 LGHDT, CDR2 YNNKEL (reference sequence). There are 12 residues in the CDR3. CDR3 region: CASSQTTLEQYF. Here the CDR3 DNA reads TGTGCCAGCAGCCAAACAACCCTCGAGCAGTACTTC.